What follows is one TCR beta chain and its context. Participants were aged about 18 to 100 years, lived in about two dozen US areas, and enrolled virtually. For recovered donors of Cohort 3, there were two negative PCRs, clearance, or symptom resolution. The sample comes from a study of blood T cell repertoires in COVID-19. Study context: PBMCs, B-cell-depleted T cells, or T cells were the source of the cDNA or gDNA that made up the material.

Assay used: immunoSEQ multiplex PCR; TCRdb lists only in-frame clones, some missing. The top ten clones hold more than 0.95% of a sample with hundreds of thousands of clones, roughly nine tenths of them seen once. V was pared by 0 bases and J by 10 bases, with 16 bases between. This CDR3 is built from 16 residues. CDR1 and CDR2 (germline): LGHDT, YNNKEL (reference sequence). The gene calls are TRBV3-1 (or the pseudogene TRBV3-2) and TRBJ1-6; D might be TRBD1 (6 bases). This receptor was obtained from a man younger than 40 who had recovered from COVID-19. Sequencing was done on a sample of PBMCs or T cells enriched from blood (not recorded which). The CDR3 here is CASSQEIVQGNSPLHF. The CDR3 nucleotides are TGTGCCAGCAGCCAAGAGATAGTACAGGGAAACTCACCCCTCCACTTT.